This TCR beta chain was sequenced during a study of cytomegalovirus exposure and HLA in healthy donors. About the study: An earlier analysis found 110 million or so unique TCR beta sequences from 150 million to 200 million T cells. Study-level results: For most TCR beta V segments, an earlier analysis put the productive rate at about 90% or about 30% of the time. There were several of the most significant clusters that appeared linked to common viral pathogens in a later analysis.

Remarks on this clone: Its target is unknown.

Although they were nominally healthy when sampled, donors likely had unrecorded immune exposures. Germline-derived CDR1 and CDR2 are SGHTS and YDEGEE. V was shortened by 0 bases and J by 7 bases, with 11 bases between the two germline ends. This CDR3 has 13 residues. Primers included in the PCR were 60 Vbeta and 13 Jbeta primers. The assay was immunoSEQ multiplex PCR, and TCRdb's table has in-frame clones only and misses some. The sample carries approximately 170,000 clones, 65% to 85% recorded once. Sequenced input: PBMCs. The receptor comes from a woman between 35 and 50 years old in good health and CMV-seropositive. J is TRBJ2-7 and V is TRBV5-8, with no clear D. CDR3 bases: TGTGCCAGCAGCTTGGGCCGCTCGAGGGAGCAGTACTTC. Translated: CASSLGRSREQYF. Supplemented by reference TRBV5-8 and TRBJ2-7, the full variable domain reads EAGVTQSPTHLIKTRGQQATLRCSPISGHTSVYWYQQALGLGLQFLLWYDEGEERNRGNFPPRFSGRQFPNYSSELNVNALELEDSALYLCASSLGRSREQYFGPGTRLTVT.